What follows are 16 T cell receptor beta chains derived from one specimen sequenced in a study of CD8 T cells in ankylosing spondylitis. TCRdb used MiXCR to reprocess the 5' RACE reads, holding one entry per CDR3 protein. The sample carries just under 350,000 distinct CDR3 sequences, approximately 15% recorded once. The sample comprised blood, either unsorted or a sorted T cell fraction (not recorded which). These receptors were taken from a male donor with ankylosing spondylitis or in good health (not recorded which).

This clonotype turned up a few times. The rearrangement joins TRBV6-5 to TRBJ2-2; 8 bases map to TRBD2. There are 17 residues in the CDR3. Per germline, CDR1 MNHEY and CDR2 SVGAGI. The ends lost 7 bases at V and 5 bases at J; junction bases unmatched: 15. CDR3 nucleotide sequence: TGTGCCAGCACTTTAACATCGGGGGGGGCATGGACCGGGGAGCTGTTTTTT. Its protein product is CASTLTSGGAWTGELFF.

Details on this clonotype: This could be a read error, since a much larger clone is one nucleotide away. The chain combines TRBV5-1 with TRBJ2-3; D is perhaps TRBD1 (5 bases). The DNA end lines up better with TRBJ1-5; the J call may be wrong. This CDR3 comprises 16 residues. Germline V gene data show CDR1 as SGHRS and CDR2 as YFSETQ. CDR3 amino acids: CASSLALGQGKDTQHF. Here the CDR3 DNA reads TGCGCCAGCAGCTTGGCTCTCGGGCAGGGAAAGGATACGCAGCATTTT.

The rearrangement uses TRBV12-3 or TRBV12-4 and TRBJ1-2; 9 bases are a match to TRBD1. The CDR3 is made up of 16 amino acids. V lost 1 base and J lost 4; bases outside the gene matches: 7. The chain's CDR3 is CASSLGVGQGFYGYTF. For the CDR3, the DNA is TGTGCCAGCAGTTTAGGGGTGGGACAGGGTTTCTATGGCTACACCTTC.

The rearrangement uses TRBV5-1 and TRBJ2-7; a possible D gene is TRBD1 (5 bases). The CDR3 contains 14 residues. Per the germline V gene, CDR1 is SGHRS and CDR2 is YFSETQ. V lost 0 bases to trimming and J lost 3 bases, with 10 bases between them. The CDR3 region is CASSLGITGYEQYF. For the CDR3, the DNA is TGCGCCAGCAGCTTGGGGATAACAGGCTACGAGCAGTACTTC.

The chain employs TRBV10-2 and TRBJ2-3; TRBD1 matches 8 bases. Germline CDR1 is WSHSY and CDR2 is SAAADI. V trimming: 2 bases; J trimming: 6 bases; junction bases outside the gene matches: 10. The CDR3 is made up of 16 amino acids. CDR3 residues: CASSEGGGTGADTQYF. DNA of the CDR3: TGCGCCAGCAGTGAGGGAGGAGGGACAGGAGCGGATACGCAGTATTTT.

V gene TRBV3-1 combines with J gene TRBJ2-1, with 12 nucleotides matching TRBD2. With V trimmed by 5 bases and J by 7 bases, 6 bases remained unmatched. The CDR3 extends over 15 amino acids. From germline, CDR1 is LGHDT and CDR2 YNNKEL (reference sequence). CDR3: CASSSTSGRGNEQFF. In nucleotides, the CDR3 is TGTGCCAGCAGCTCGACTAGCGGGAGAGGAAATGAGCAGTTCTTC.

This clonotype was recorded many times. V is TRBV12-3 or TRBV12-4 and J is TRBJ2-7; D not certain. The V end lost 6 bases, the J end lost 0 bases, and 6 bases lay between the germline ends. The CDR3 is made up of 12 amino acids. The CDR3 loop reads CASSQSSYEQYF. The CDR3 DNA reads as TGTGCCAGCAGCCAAAGCTCCTACGAGCAGTACTTC.

V usage is TRBV7-9 and J usage is TRBJ1-2; D is undetermined. Trimming took off 5 bases at V and 8 bases at J, with 9 bases between the two ends. In germline, CDR1 is SEHNR, CDR2 FQNEAQ (reference sequence). The CDR3 runs to 11 residues. CDR3 in DNA: TGTGCCAGCAGCCTCTTAGGGGGCTACACCTTC. It is translated as CASSLLGGYTF.

This clonotype turned up a few times. The CDR3 loop reads CASSPITLGQGLFANTGELFF. In DNA, the CDR3 is TGTGCCAGCAGTCCCATAACCCTGGGACAGGGCTTGTTCGCGAACACCGGGGAGCTGTTTTTT. This chain joins TRBV6-2 or TRBV6-3 and TRBJ2-2; 9 bases map to TRBD1. Germline CDR1 MNHEY, CDR2 SVGEGT. J lost 0 bases, V lost 5 bases, and 19 bases had no gene match. This CDR3 contains 21 residues.

This clonotype was seen only a few times. In DNA, the CDR3 is TGTGCCAGCAGTTACTCGGGGGGATGGAACACTGAAGCTTTCTTT. Translation: CASSYSGGWNTEAFF. The rearrangement uses TRBV6-5 and TRBJ1-1, with D perhaps TRBD1 (5 bases). V lost 0 bases to trimming and J lost 1 base, with 9 bases between them. Germline-derived CDR1 and CDR2 are MNHEY and SVGAGI. The CDR3 is made up of 15 amino acids.

This clonotype was counted at least ten times. This sequence joins TRBV20-1 and TRBJ2-3; a weak D match, TRBD2 (6 bases). The CDR3 is made up of 14 amino acids. V lost 8 bases and J 0 bases, leaving 15 bases between the germline ends. The germline V gene encodes CDR1 DFQATT and CDR2 SNEGSKA (reference sequence). This chain's CDR3 is CSRNGAGSTDTQYF. CDR3 coding DNA: TGCAGTAGGAATGGGGCGGGGAGCACAGATACGCAGTATTTT.

This clonotype was seen only a few times. The V gene is TRBV29-1, the J gene TRBJ2-5, with D unclear. This CDR3 comprises 13 residues. Germline assignment: CDR1 SQVTM and CDR2 ANQGSEA. Trimming left V 3 bases short and J 4 bases short, with 12 bases between. CDR3 in DNA: TGCAGCGTTGAGGTAGTTTTAAGAGAGACCCAGTACTTC. Protein sequence: CSVEVVLRETQYF.

The chain recombines TRBV11-3 with TRBJ2-1; D is possibly TRBD1 (6 bases). This CDR3 has 16 residues. V was clipped by 6 bases and J by 1 base, with 16 bases between them. Germline values: CDR1 SGHNT, CDR2 YENEEA. CDR3 region: CASSRSGTTSYNEQFF. CDR3 in DNA: TGTGCCAGCAGTCGTTCCGGGACAACATCCTACAATGAGCAGTTCTTC.

There are a few counts of this clonotype. V gene TRBV5-1 combines with J gene TRBJ2-1, with TRBD2 matching over 9 bases. This CDR3 spans 19 amino acids. Per germline, CDR1 SGHRS and CDR2 YFSETQ. V gave up 4 bases and J gave up 3 bases; unmatched junction bases: 17. CDR3 sequence (DNA): TGCGCCAGCAGCCCGGCGGGTAGCGGGGGCCCGTTCCTCTACAATGAGCAGTTCTTC. Translation gives CASSPAGSGGPFLYNEQFF.

This clonotype was picked up a small number of times. The chain carries TRBV11-3 and TRBJ2-3, with D maybe TRBD1 (5 bases). Germline CDR1 and CDR2: SGHNT and YENEEA. The V end lost 5 bases, the J end lost 1 base, and 13 bases lay between the germline ends. This CDR3 is 15 amino acids long. CDR3 in DNA: TGTGCCAGCAGCACCTCTTCCAGGGGCACAGATACGCAGTATTTT. It translates to CASSTSSRGTDTQYF.

The CDR3 region has the DNA TGTGCCAGCAGTTTATCCAGGTCCACCGGGGAGCTGTTTTTT. As protein: CASSLSRSTGELFF. V is TRBV12-3 or TRBV12-4 and J is TRBJ2-2; D call uncertain. V was shortened by 2 bases and J by 4 bases, with 8 bases between the two germline ends. This CDR3 comprises 14 residues.